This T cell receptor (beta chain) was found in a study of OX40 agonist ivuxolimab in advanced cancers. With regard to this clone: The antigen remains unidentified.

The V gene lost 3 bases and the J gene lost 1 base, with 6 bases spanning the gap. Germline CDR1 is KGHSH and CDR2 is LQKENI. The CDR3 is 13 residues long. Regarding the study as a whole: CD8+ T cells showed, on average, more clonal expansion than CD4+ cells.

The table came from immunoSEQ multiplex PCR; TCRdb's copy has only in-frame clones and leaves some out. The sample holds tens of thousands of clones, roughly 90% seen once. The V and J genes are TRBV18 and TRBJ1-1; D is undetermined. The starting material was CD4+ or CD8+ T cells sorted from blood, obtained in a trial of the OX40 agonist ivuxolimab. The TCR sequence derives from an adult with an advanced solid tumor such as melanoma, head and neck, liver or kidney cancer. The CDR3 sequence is CASSPGRNTEAFF. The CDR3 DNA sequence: TGTGCCAGCTCACCGGGGAGGAACACTGAAGCTTTCTTT. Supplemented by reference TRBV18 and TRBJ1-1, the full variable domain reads NAGVMQNPRHLVRRRGQEARLRCSPMKGHSHVYWYRQLPEEGLKFMVYLQKENIIDESGMPKERFSAEFPKEGPSILRIQQVVRGDSAAYFCASSPGRNTEAFFGQGTRLTVV.